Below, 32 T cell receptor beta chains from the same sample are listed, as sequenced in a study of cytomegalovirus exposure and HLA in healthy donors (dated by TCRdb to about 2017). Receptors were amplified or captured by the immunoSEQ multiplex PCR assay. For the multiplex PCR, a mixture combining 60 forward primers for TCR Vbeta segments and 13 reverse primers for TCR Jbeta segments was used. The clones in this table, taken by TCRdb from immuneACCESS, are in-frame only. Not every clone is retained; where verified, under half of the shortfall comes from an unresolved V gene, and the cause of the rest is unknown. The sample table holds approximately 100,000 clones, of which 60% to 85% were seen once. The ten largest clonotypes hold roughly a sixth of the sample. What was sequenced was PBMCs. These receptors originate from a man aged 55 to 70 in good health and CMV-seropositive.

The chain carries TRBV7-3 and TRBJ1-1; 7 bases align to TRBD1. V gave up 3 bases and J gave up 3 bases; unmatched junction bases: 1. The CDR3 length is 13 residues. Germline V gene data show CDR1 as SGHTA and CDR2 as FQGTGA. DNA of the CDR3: TGTGCCAGCAGCTTCGACAGGGACACTGAAGCTTTCTTT. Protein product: CASSFDRDTEAFF. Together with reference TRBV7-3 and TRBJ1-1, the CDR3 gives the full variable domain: GAGVSQTPSNKVTEKGKYVELRCDPISGHTALYWYRQSLGQGPEFLIYFQGTGAADDSGLPNDRFFAVRPEGSVSTLKIQRTERGDSAVYLCASSFDRDTEAFFGQGTRLTVV.

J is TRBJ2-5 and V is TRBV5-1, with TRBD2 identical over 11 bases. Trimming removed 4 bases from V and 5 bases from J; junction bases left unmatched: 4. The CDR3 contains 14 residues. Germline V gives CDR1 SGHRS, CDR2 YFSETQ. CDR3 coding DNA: TGCGCCAGCAGCGGGGGACTAGCGGTGGAGACCCAGTACTTC. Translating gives CASSGGLAVETQYF.

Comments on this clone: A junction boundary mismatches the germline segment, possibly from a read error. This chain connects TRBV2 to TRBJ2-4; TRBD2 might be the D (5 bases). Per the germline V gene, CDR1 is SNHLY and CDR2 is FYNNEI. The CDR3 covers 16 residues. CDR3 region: CARSERAIAAKNIQYF. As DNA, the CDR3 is TGTGCCCGCAGCGAGAGGGCTATAGCTGCCAAAAACATTCAGTACTTC.

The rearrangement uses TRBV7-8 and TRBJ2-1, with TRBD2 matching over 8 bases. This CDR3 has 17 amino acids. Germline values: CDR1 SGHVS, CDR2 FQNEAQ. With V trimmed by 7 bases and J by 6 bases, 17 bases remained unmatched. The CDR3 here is CASTPDLIRGGPNEQFF. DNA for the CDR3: TGTGCCAGCACCCCGGATCTCATCCGGGGGGGCCCCAATGAGCAGTTCTTC.

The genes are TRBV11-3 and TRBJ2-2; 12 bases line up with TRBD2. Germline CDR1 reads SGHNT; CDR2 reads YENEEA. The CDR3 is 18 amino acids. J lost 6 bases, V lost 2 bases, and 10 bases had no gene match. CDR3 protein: CASSLRTSGADKAGELFF. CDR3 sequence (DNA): TGTGCCAGCAGCTTAAGGACTAGCGGGGCGGACAAGGCCGGGGAGCTGTTTTTT.

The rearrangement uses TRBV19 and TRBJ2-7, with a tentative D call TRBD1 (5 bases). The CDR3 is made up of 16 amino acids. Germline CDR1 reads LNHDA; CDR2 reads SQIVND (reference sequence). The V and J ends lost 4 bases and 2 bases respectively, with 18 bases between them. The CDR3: CASSRDPQGLTYEQYF. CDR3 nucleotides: TGTGCCAGTAGTAGAGACCCCCAGGGCCTGACCTACGAGCAGTACTTC. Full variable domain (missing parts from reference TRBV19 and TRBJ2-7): DGGITQSPKYLFRKEGQNVTLSCEQNLNHDAMYWYRQDPGQGLRLIYYSQIVNDFQKGDIAEGYSVSREKKESFPLTVTSAQKNPTAFYLCASSRDPQGLTYEQYFGPGTRLTVT.

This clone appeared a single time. CDR3 coding DNA: TGCGCCAGCAGTCAAGCGTTCACCTATTCACCCCTCCACTTT. Translated, it gives CASSQAFTYSPLHF. The chain links TRBV23-1 to TRBJ1-6; no definite D call. TRBV23-1 is known as an ORF, though its function is uncertain. CDR3 size: 14 residues. Trimming cost V 2 bases and J 8 bases, with 10 bases left between them.

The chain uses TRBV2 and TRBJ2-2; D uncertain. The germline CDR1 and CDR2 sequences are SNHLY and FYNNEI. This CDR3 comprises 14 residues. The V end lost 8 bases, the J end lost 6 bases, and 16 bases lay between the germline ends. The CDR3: CASAPRVSAGELFF. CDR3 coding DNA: TGTGCCAGCGCCCCACGGGTTAGTGCCGGGGAGCTGTTTTTT.

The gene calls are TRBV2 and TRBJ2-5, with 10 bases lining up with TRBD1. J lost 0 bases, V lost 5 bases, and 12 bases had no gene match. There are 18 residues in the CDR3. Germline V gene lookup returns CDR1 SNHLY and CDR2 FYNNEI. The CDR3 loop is CASSSPDRGKLYQETQYF. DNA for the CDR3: TGTGCCAGCAGTTCCCCGGACAGGGGGAAACTGTACCAAGAGACCCAGTACTTC.

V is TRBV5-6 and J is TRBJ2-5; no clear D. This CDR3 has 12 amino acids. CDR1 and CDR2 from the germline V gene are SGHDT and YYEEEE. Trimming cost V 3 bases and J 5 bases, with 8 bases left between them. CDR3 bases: TGTGCCAGCAGCTCCTTTGCGGAGACCCAGTACTTC. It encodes CASSSFAETQYF.

The CDR3 sequence: CASSGGGSGQETQYF. In nucleotides, the CDR3 is TGTGCCAGCAGCGGTGGTGGAAGCGGCCAAGAGACCCAGTACTTC. The chain joins TRBV11-2 to TRBJ2-5, with TRBD2 as a possible D gene (5 bases). V was clipped by 5 bases and J by 1 base, with 14 bases between them. Germline lookup yields CDR1 SGHAT and CDR2 FQNNGV. The CDR3 has 15 residues.

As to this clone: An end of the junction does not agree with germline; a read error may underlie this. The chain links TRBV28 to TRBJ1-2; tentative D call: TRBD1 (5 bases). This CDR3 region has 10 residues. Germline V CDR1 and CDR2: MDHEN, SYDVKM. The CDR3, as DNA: TGTGCCAGCAGTTTCCGGGACTTTCACTTC. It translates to CASSFRDFHF.

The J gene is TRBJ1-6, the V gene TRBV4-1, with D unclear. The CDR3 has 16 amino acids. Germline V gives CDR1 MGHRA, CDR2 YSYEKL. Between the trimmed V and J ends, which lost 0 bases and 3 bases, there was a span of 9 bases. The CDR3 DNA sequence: TGCGCCAGCAGCCAAGATCCGACATTCTATAATTCACCCCTCCACTTT. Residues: CASSQDPTFYNSPLHF.

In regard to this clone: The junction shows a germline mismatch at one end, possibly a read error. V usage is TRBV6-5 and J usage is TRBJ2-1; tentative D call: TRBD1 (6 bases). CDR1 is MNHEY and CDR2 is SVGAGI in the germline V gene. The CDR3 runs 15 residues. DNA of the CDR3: TGTGCCAGCAGTGACTCCTGGGCAGGGGATAAGGGGCAGTTCTTC. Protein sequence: CASSDSWAGDKGQFF.

CDR3 nucleotides: TGTGCCAGCAGCAACATGGGGGGGGGCGTTACCTACGAGCAGTACTTC. As protein: CASSNMGGGVTYEQYF. The V and J genes are TRBV7-6 and TRBJ2-7; TRBD2 might be the D (7 bases). The CDR3 is made up of 16 amino acids. The V gene's germline CDR1 is SGHVS and CDR2 FNYEAQ. The V end was cut by 5 bases, the J end by 2 bases, with 19 bases between.

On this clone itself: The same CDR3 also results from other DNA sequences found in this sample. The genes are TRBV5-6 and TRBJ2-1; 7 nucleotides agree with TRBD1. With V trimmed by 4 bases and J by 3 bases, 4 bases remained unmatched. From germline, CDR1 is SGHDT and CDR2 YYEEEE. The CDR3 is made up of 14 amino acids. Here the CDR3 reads CASSRDSGYNEQFF. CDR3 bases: TGTGCCAGCAGCCGGGACAGCGGCTACAATGAGCAGTTCTTC. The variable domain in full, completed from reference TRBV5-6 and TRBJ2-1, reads DAGVTQSPTHLIKTRGQQVTLRCSPKSGHDTVSWYQQALGQGPQFIFQYYEEEERQRGNFPDRFSGHQFPNYSSELNVNALLLGDSALYLCASSRDSGYNEQFFGPGTRLTVL.

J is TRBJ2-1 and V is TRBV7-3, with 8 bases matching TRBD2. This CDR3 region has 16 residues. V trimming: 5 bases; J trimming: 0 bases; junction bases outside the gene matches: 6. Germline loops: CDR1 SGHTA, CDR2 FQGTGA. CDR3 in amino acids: CASSLIAGRSYNEQFF. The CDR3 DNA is TGTGCCAGCAGCCTTATAGCGGGGCGCTCCTACAATGAGCAGTTCTTC. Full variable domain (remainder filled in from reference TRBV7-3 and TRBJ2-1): GAGVSQTPSNKVTEKGKYVELRCDPISGHTALYWYRQSLGQGPEFLIYFQGTGAADDSGLPNDRFFAVRPEGSVSTLKIQRTERGDSAVYLCASSLIAGRSYNEQFFGPGTRLTVL.

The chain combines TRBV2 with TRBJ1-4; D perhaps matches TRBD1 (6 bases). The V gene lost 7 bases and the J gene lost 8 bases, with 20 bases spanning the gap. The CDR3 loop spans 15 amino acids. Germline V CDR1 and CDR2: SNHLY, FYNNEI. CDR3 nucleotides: TGTGCCAGCATTAACCTAGGGGGACATAAAGAAAAACTGTTTTTT. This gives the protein CASINLGGHKEKLFF.

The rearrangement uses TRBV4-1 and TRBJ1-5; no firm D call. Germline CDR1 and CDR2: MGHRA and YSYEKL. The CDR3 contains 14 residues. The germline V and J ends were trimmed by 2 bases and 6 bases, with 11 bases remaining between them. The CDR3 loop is CASSQTSGFQPQHF. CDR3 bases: TGCGCCAGCAGCCAAACCTCGGGGTTTCAGCCCCAGCATTTT.

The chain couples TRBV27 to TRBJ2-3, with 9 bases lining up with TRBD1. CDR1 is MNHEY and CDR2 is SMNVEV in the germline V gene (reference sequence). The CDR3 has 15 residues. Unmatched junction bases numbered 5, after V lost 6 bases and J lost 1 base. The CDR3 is CASSLRDRGTDTQYF. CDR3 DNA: TGTGCCAGCAGCCTCCGGGACAGGGGCACAGATACGCAGTATTTT.

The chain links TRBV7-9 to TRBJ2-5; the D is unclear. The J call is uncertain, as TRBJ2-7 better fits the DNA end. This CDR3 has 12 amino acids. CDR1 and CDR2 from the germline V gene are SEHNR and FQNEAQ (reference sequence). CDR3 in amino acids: CASARGTYEQYF. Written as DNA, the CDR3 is TGTGCCAGCGCACGAGGTACCTACGAGCAGTACTTC.

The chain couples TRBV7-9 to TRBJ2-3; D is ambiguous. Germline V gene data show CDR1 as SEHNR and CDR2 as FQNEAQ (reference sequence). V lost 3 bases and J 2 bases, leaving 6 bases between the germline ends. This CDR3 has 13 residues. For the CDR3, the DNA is TGTGCCAGCAGCTTGGCCCTCACAGATACGCAGTATTTT. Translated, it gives CASSLALTDTQYF.

CDR3 sequence reads: CASSEDQGYSPLHF. The DNA of the CDR3 is TGTGCCAGCAGTGAAGATCAGGGTTATTCACCCCTCCACTTT. The genes are TRBV6-4 and TRBJ1-6; tentatively, D is TRBD1 (5 bases). This CDR3 is built from 14 residues. Trimming shortened V by 3 bases and J by 8 bases, and 11 bases separated the two germline ends. The germline CDR1 and CDR2 sequences are MRHNA and SNTAGT.

The CDR3 region is CASSLRQGVETQYF. The CDR3 DNA sequence: TGTGCCAGCAGTTTACGGCAGGGGGTAGAGACCCAGTACTTC. The gene calls are TRBV28 and TRBJ2-5; 7 nucleotides agree with TRBD1. Trimming cost V 2 bases and J 4 bases; bases outside gene matches: 4. The V gene's germline CDR1 is MDHEN and CDR2 SYDVKM. The CDR3 runs to 14 residues.

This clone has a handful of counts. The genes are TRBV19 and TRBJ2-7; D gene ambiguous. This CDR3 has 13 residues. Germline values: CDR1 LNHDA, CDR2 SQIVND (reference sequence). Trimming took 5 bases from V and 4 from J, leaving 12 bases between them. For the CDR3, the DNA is TGTGCCAGTAGTGCCGACTCTCCATACGAGCAGTACTTC. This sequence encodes CASSADSPYEQYF.

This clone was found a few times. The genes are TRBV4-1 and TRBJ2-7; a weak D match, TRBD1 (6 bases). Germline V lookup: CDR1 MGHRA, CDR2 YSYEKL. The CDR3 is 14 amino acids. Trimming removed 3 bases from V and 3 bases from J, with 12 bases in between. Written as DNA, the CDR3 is TGCGCCAGCAGCCACCAGGGGAAGGACTACGAGCAGTACTTC. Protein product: CASSHQGKDYEQYF.

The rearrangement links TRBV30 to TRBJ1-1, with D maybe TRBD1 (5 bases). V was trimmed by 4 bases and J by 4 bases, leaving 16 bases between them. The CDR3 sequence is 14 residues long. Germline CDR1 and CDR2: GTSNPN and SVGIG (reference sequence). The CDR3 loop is CAWNIRLGATEAFF. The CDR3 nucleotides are TGTGCCTGGAATATTCGTCTAGGGGCCACTGAAGCTTTCTTT.

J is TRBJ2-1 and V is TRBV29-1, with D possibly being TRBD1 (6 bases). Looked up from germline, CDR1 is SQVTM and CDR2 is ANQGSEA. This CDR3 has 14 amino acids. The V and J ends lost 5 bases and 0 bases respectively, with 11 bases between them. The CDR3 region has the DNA TGCAGCGTTAGGACAGACCGCTCCTACAATGAGCAGTTCTTC. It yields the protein CSVRTDRSYNEQFF.

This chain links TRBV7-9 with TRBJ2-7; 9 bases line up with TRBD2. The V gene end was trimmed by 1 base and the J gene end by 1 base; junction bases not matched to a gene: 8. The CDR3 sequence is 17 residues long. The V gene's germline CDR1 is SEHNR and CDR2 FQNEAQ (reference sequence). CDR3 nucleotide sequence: TGTGCCAGCAGCTTAGTTAGCGGGGGCACCAAATCCTACGAGCAGTACTTC. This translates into CASSLVSGGTKSYEQYF.

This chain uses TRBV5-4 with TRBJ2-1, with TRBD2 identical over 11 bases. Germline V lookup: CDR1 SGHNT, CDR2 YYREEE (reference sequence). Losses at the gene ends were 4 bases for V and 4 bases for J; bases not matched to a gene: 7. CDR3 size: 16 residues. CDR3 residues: CASSLLAGAPYNEQFF. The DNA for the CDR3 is TGTGCCAGCAGCCTACTAGCGGGGGCCCCATACAATGAGCAGTTCTTC.

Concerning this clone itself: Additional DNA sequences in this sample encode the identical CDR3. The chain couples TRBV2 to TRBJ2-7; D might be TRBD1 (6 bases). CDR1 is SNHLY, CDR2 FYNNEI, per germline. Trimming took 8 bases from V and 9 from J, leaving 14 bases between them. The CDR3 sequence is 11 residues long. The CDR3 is CASSGQGMQYF. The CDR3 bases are TGTGCCAGCTCGGGGCAGGGGATGCAGTACTTC.

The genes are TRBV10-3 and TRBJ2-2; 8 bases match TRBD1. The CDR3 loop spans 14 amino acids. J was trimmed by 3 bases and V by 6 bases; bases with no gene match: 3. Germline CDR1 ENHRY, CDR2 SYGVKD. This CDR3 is CAIRTGADTGELFF. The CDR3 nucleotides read TGTGCCATCAGGACAGGGGCAGACACCGGGGAGCTGTTTTTT.